This T cell receptor beta chain comes out of a study of blood T cell repertoires in COVID-19 (dated by TCRdb to the early 2020s). For context, the study as a whole: Samples from collaborators originated in the United States, Italy and Spain and spanned both the acute and convalescent phases of COVID-19. Sample metadata almost always included a de-identified subject ID, COVID-19 status, age in years and sex. Samples were obtained from the ongoing ImmuneRACE study (first 160 participants) and from 950 to 1,500 subjects provided by 6 global collaborators. A freely available public database, intended as a resource for researchers studying the immune response to SARS-CoV-2, is where the repertoires were released. The material from the prospective study consisted of cDNA or gDNA derived from T cells, B-cell-depleted T cells, or PBMCs. The dataset comprised deeply sampled blood TCRbeta repertoires from subjects exposed to, actively infected with, or recovered from COVID-19. Where HLA class I and class II types were available, the types were taken from metadata supplied by the sample provider, not from assay-based typing.

The immunoSEQ Assay, a bias-controlled multiplex PCR, was used to amplify TCRbeta CDR3 regions from genomic DNA. In the authors' own workflow: Nucleated cell counts per sample were estimated from amplification of reference gene primers within the assay. Sequence reads were collapsed and filtered to measure the absolute abundance of every unique TCRbeta CDR3 rearrangement. For each sample, productive Simpson clonality was calculated as the square root of Simpson's diversity index across productive rearrangements. TCRdb holds this immuneACCESS table with in-frame rearrangements only. Some clones are missing; in checked studies, unresolved V genes explain under half, and the rest has no known cause. V and J calls and clone size are those listed in that table; D and trimming were worked out from the DNA. The sample table lists around 200,000 clones, 81% of them with a count of one. About 9% of the sample rests with the top ten.

Participants in the prospective study were aged roughly 18 to 100 years, lived in under 30 United States geographic areas, and enrolled through a virtual design. In the prospective study, participants were assigned to cohorts based on the clinical history participants reported in a screening survey and a study questionnaire. Recovered participants in ImmuneRACE Cohort 3 were defined as having two consecutive negative NP/OP PCR tests, clearance from a healthcare professional, or resolution of symptoms. Mobile phlebotomists in the prospective study collected whole blood, serum and a nasopharyngeal or oropharyngeal swab from every participant. Additional blood draws and questionnaires over an approximately 2-month period could optionally be provided by prospective study participants. Before DNA extraction, prospective study blood samples were shipped either frozen or at room temperature. Comment on this clone: Its antigen remains undetermined. The sample holds no much larger clone one base away, and base qualities are not on file.

Results the study describes overall, beyond this receptor: How much clinical and demographic metadata was included differed by source and by participant, and the metadata was provided uncurated.

Sequenced input: PBMCs or T cells enriched from blood (not recorded which). The clonotype was recovered from a man in his forties who had recovered from COVID-19.

The encoded CDR3 is CASSAGLSGNTIYF. The DNA reads TGTGCCAGCAGCGCGGGACTATCTGGAAACACCATATATTTT. The V gene is TRBV7-3 and the J gene is TRBJ1-3; tentative D gene TRBD1, with 5 bases matching. V is clipped by 5 bases and J by 1 base, and the sequence between their germline boundaries is 9 bases long. Measured from the cysteine to the phenylalanine, the CDR3 is 14 residues long. Solely the CDR3 DNA is kept, with 42 bases framed from the first base. As encoded in the germline V gene, CDR1 is SGHTA while CDR2 is FQGTGA. Where the CDR3 stops, the reference TRBV7-3 and TRBJ1-3 genes take over; the full variable domain is GAGVSQTPSNKVTEKGKYVELRCDPISGHTALYWYRQSLGQGPEFLIYFQGTGAADDSGLPNDRFFAVRPEGSVSTLKIQRTERGDSAVYLCASSAGLSGNTIYFGEGSWLTVV.